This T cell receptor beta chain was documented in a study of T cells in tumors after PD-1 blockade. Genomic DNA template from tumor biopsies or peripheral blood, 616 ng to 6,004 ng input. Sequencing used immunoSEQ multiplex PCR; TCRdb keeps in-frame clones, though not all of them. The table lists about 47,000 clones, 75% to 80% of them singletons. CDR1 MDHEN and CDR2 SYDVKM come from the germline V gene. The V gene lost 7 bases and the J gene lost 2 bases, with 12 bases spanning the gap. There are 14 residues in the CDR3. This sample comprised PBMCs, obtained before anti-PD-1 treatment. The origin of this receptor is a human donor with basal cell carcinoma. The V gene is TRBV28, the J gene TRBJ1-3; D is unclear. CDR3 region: CASTSGSPGNTIYF. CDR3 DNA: TGTGCCAGCACCTCAGGCTCCCCTGGAAACACCATATATTTT. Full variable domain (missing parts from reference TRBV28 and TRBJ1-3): DVKVTQSSRYLVKRTGEKVFLECVQDMDHENMFWYRQDPGLGLRLIYFSYDVKMKEKGDIPEGYSVSREKKERFSLILESASTNQTSMYLCASTSGSPGNTIYFGEGSWLTVV.